This TCR beta chain was obtained from a study of blood T cell repertoires in COVID-19. Study overall: Acute and convalescent COVID-19 samples came from the United States, Italy and Spain. From T cells, B-cell-depleted T cells, or PBMCs came the material, which was cDNA or gDNA.

Recruited during active infection, patients (from Seattle) were subsequently followed longitudinally. In the study's own analysis: It was from reference gene primer amplification that nucleated cell counts were estimated. Clones were sequenced by immunoSEQ multiplex PCR, and TCRdb holds only the in-frame ones, with some missing. The V and J calls and clone size are taken from that table; D and trimming were inferred from the DNA. The data show around 260,000 clones, under 85% seen once. The CDR3 is 14 amino acids. V lost 4 bases, J lost 4 bases, and 6 bases stayed unmatched. Germline CDR1 SGHRS, CDR2 YFSETQ.

The TCR sequence derives from a human donor with COVID-19, enrolled during active disease. The donor label of this sample is uncertain. Sequenced: peripheral blood. J is TRBJ2-7 and V is TRBV5-1; 9 bases align to TRBD1. The CDR3 DNA is TGCGCCAGCAGCCCCCGGGACAGGGAGTACGAGCAGTACTTC. It yields the protein CASSPRDREYEQYF.